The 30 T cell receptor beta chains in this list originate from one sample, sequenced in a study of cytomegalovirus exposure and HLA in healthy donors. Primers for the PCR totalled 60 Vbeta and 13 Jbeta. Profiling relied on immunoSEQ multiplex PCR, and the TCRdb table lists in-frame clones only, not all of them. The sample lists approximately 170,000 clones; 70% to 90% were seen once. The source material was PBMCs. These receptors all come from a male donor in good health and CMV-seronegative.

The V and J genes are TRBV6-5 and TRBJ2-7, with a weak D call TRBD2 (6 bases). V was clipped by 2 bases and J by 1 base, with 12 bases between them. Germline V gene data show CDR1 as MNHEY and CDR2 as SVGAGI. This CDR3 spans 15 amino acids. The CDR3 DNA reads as TGTGCCAGCAGTTACGGGGGAGGCCTTTCCTACGAGCAGTACTTC. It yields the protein CASSYGGGLSYEQYF.

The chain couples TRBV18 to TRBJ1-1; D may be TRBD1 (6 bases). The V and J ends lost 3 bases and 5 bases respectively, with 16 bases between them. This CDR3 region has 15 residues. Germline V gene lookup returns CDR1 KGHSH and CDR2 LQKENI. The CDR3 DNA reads TGTGCCAGCTCACCGCCTACAGGGCGAGGGACTGAAGCTTTCTTT. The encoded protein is CASSPPTGRGTEAFF.

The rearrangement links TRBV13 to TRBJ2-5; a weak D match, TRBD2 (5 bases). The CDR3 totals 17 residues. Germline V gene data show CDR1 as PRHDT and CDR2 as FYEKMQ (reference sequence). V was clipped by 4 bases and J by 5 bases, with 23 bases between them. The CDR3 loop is CASSSIINGVWRETQYF. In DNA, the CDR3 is TGTGCCAGCAGCTCCATTATTAACGGGGTTTGGAGGGAGACCCAGTACTTC.

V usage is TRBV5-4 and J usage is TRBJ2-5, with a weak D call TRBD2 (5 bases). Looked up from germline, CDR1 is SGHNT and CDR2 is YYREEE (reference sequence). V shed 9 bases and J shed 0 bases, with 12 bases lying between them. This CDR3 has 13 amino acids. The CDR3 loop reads CATAAPHQETQYF. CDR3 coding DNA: TGTGCCACAGCGGCGCCACACCAAGAGACCCAGTACTTC.

CDR3 protein: CASSLTGGSSYEQYF. The CDR3 region has the DNA TGCGCCAGCAGCCTCACAGGGGGCTCGTCCTACGAGCAGTACTTC. V usage is TRBV4-3 and J usage is TRBJ2-7; 9 nucleotides line up with TRBD1. Trimming cost V 4 bases and J 1 base; bases outside gene matches: 5. Germline V lookup: CDR1 LGHNA, CDR2 YSLEER. The CDR3 length is 15 residues.

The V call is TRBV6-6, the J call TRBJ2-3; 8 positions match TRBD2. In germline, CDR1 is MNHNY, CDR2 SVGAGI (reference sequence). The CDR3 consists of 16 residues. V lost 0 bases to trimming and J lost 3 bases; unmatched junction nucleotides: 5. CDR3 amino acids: CASSYSIGGGTDTQYF. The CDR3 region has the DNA TGTGCCAGCAGTTACTCAATCGGGGGGGGAACAGATACGCAGTATTTT.

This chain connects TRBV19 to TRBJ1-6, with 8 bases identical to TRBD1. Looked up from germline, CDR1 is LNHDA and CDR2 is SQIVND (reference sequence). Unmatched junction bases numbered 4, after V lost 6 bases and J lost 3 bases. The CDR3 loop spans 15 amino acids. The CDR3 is CASREDRDYNSPLHF. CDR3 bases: TGTGCCAGTAGGGAGGACAGGGACTATAATTCACCCCTCCACTTT.

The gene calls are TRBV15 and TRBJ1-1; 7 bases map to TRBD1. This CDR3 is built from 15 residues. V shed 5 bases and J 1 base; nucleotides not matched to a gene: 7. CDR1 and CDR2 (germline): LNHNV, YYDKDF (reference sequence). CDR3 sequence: CATSLRDSPNTEAFF. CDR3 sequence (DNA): TGTGCCACCAGCCTCCGGGACAGCCCGAACACTGAAGCTTTCTTT.

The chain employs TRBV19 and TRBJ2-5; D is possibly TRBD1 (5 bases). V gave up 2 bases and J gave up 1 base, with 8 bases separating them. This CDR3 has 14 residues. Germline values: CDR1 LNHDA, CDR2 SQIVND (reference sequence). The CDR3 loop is CASSIRQGQETQYF. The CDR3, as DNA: TGTGCCAGTAGTATACGTCAGGGCCAAGAGACCCAGTACTTC.

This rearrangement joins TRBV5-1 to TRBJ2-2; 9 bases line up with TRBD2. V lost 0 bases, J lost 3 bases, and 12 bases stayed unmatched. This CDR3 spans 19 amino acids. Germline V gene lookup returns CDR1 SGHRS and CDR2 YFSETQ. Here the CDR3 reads CASSLAPVSGRPDTGELFF. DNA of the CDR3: TGCGCCAGCAGCTTGGCTCCGGTTAGCGGGAGACCGGACACCGGGGAGCTGTTTTTT. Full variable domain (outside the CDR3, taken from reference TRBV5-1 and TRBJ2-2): KAGVTQTPRYLIKTRGQQVTLSCSPISGHRSVSWYQQTPGQGLQFLFEYFSETQRNKGNFPGRFSGRQFSNSRSEMNVSTLELGDSALYLCASSLAPVSGRPDTGELFFGEGSRLTVL.

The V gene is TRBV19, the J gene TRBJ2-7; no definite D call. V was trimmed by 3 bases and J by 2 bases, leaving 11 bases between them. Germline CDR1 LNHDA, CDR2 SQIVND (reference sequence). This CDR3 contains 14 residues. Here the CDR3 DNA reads TGTGCCAGTAGTATCGAGTACGGTACCTACGAGCAGTACTTC. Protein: CASSIEYGTYEQYF.

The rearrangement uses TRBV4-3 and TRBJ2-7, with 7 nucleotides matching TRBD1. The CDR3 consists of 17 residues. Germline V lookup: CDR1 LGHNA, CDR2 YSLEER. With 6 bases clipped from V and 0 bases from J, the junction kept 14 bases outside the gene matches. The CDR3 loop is CASRAQGSFRSSYEQYF. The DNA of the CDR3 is TGCGCCAGCAGGGCACAGGGGTCCTTTAGGAGCTCCTACGAGCAGTACTTC.

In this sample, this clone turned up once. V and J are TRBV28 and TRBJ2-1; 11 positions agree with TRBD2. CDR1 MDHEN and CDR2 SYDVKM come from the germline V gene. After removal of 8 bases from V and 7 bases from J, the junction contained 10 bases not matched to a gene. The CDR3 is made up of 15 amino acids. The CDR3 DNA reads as TGTGCCAGCGTCCAAGGGGGACTAGCGGAAAATGAGCAGTTCTTC. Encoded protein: CASVQGGLAENEQFF.

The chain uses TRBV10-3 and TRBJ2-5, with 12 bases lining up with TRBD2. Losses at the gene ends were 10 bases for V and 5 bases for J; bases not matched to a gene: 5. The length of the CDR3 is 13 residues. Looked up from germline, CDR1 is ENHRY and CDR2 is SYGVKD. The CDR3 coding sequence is TGTGCCACGACTAGCGGGAGTACGGAGACCCAGTACTTC. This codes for CATTSGSTETQYF.

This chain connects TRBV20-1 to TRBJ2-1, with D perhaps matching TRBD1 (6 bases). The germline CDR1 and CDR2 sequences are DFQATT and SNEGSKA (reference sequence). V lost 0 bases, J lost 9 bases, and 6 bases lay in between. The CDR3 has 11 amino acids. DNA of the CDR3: TGCAGTGCTAGAGACAGGGGTGAGCAGTTCTTC. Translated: CSARDRGEQFF.

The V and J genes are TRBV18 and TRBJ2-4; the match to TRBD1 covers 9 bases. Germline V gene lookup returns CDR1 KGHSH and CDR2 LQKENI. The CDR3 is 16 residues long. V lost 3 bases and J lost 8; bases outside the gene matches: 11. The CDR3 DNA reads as TGTGCCAGCTCACCCTCGACAGGGGGTGATAGGGACATTCAGTACTTC. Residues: CASSPSTGGDRDIQYF.

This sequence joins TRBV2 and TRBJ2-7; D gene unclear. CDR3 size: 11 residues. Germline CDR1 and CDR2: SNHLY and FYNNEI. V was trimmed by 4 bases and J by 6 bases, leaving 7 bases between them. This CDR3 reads CASSVFGEQYF. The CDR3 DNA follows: TGTGCCAGCAGTGTATTCGGCGAGCAGTACTTC.

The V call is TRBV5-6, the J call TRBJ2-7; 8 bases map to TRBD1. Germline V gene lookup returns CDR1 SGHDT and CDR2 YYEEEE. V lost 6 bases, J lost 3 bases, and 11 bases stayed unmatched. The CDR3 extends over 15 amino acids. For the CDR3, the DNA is TGTGCCAGCACCCCGTTTGGACAGGGACTCTACGAGCAGTACTTC. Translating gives CASTPFGQGLYEQYF.

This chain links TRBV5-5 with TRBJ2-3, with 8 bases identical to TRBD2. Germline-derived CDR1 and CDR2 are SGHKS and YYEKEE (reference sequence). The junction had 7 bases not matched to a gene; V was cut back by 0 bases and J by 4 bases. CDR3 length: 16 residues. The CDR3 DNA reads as TGTGCCAGCAGCTTGGGAGCGCTAGCGGGTGCAGATACGCAGTATTTT. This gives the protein CASSLGALAGADTQYF.

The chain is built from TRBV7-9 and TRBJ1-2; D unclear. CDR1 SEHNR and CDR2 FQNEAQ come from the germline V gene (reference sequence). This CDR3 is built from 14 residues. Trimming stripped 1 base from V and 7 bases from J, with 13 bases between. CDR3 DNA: TGTGCCAGCAGCTTAGTAACCGGGATGGCTGGCTACACCTTC. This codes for CASSLVTGMAGYTF.

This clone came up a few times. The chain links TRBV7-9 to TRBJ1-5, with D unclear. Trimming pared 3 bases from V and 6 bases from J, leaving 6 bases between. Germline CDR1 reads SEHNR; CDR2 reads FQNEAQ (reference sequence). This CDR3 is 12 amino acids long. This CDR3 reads CASSFNRQPQHF. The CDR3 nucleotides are TGTGCCAGCAGCTTTAATCGTCAGCCCCAGCATTTT. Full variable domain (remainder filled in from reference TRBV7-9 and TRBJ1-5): DTGVSQNPRHKITKRGQNVTFRCDPISEHNRLYWYRQTLGQGPEFLTYFQNEAQLEKSRLLSDRFSAERPKGSFSTLEIQRTEQGDSAMYLCASSFNRQPQHFGDGTRLSIL.

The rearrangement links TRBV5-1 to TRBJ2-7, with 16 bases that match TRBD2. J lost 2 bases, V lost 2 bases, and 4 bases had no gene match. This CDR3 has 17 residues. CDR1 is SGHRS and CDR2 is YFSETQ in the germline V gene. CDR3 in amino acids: CASSFGTSGRETYEQYF. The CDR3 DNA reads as TGCGCCAGCAGCTTCGGGACTAGCGGGAGGGAAACCTACGAGCAGTACTTC.

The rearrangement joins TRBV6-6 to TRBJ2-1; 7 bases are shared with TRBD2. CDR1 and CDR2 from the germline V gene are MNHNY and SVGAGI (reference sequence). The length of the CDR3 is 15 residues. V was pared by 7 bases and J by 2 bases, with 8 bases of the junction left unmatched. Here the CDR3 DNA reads TGTGCCAGCAATTTAGCGGGTGGAGCCTACAATGAGCAGTTCTTC. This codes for CASNLAGGAYNEQFF.

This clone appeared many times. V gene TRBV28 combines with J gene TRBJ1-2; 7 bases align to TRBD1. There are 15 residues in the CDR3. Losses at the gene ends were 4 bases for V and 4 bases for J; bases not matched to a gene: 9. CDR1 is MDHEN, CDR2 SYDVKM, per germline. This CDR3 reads CASSYYRGLGYGYTF. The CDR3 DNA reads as TGTGCCAGCAGTTACTACAGGGGACTAGGCTATGGCTACACCTTC.

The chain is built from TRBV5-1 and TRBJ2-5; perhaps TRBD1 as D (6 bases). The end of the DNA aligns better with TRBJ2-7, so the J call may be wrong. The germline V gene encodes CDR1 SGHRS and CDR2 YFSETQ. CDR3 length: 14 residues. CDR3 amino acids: CASSLGTASYEQYF. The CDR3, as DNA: TGCGCCAGCAGCTTGGGGACAGCCTCCTACGAGCAGTACTTC.

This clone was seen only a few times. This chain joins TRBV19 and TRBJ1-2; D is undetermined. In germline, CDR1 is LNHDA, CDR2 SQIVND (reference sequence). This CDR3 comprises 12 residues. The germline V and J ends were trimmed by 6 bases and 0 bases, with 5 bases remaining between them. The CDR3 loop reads CASRAANYGYTF. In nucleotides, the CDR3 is TGTGCCAGTAGGGCAGCTAACTATGGCTACACCTTC.

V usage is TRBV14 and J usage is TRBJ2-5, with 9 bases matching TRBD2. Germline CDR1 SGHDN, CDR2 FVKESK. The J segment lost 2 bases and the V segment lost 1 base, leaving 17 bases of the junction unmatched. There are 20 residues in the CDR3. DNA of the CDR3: TGTGCCAGCAGCCAAGTCGGGCAGACTAGCGGTATAGCAATTCAAGAGACCCAGTACTTC. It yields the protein CASSQVGQTSGIAIQETQYF.

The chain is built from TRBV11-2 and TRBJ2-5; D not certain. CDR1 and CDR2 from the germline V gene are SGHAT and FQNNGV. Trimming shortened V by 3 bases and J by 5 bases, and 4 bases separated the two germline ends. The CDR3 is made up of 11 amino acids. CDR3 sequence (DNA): TGTGCCAGCAGCTTCCGGGAGACCCAGTACTTC. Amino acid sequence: CASSFRETQYF.

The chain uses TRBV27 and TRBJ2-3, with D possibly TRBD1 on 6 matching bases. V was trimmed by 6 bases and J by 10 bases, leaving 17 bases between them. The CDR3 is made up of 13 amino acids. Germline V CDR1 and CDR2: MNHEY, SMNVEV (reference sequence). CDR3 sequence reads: CASRSTGLVAQYF. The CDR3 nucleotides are TGTGCCAGCAGATCTACAGGGCTTGTGGCGCAGTATTTT.

This CDR3 is CAWSQDRAYEQYF. CDR3 sequence (DNA): TGTGCCTGGAGCCAAGACAGGGCCTACGAGCAGTACTTC. The chain employs TRBV30 and TRBJ2-7; 7 bases line up with TRBD1. The germline CDR1 and CDR2 sequences are GTSNPN and SVGIG (reference sequence). The junction had 4 bases not matched to a gene; V was cut back by 3 bases and J by 2 bases. The CDR3 loop spans 13 amino acids. The complete variable domain, with remaining parts taken from reference TRBV30 and TRBJ2-7, reads SQTIHQWPATLVQPVGSPLSLECTVEGTSNPNLYWYRQAAGRGLQLLFYSVGIGQISSEVPQNLSASRPQDRQFILSSKKLLLSDSGFYLCAWSQDRAYEQYFGPGTRLTVT.